The rows below give T cell receptor beta chains drawn from one sample of a study of beta chain features in type 1 diabetes. Data came from immunoSEQ multiplex PCR; TCRdb stores just in-frame clones and leaves some out. The data show under 900,000 clones, about a sixth seen once. The specimen sequenced was naive CD4+ T cells from blood. The receptors derive from a woman aged 18-35 years in good health. The CDR3 runs from the conserved cysteine through the conserved F or W. D genes are given only for firm matches. Some rows have no size entry. The others give once, few or many, or a class for an expanded clone.

NA	TRBJ2-7	NA	TRBV5-6	TGTGCCAGCAGCCACTCGTCCCGACAGGCGCTCTACGAGCAGTACTTC	CASSHSSRQALYEQYF
few	TRBJ2-7	NA	TRBV7-2	TGTGCCAGCAGCAATCGGGAGTATCCCTACGAGCAGTACTTC	CASSNREYPYEQYF
NA	TRBJ2-5	NA	TRBV6-1	TGTGCCAGCAGTGATCATGTTCTGGGCGGCGAGACCCAGTACTTC	CASSDHVLGGETQYF
NA	TRBJ1-5	NA	TRBV4-3	TGCGCCAGCAGCCAAGCCAGGAATCAGCCCCAGCATTTT	CASSQARNQPQHF
few	TRBJ2-3	NA	TRBV5-4	TGTGCCAGCAGCTTGGCGGCAGGGGCCGATACGCAGTATTTT	CASSLAAGADTQYF
few	TRBJ2-5	TRBD2	TRBV18	TGTGCCAGCTCAACGGGACTAGTTGCGGAGACCCAGTACTTC	CASSTGLVAETQYF
few	TRBJ2-1	NA	TRBV23-1	TGCGCCAGCAGGAGACAGGGCCCTCTTTCTTGGTCTAGCGGACCCAATGAGCAGTTCTTC	CASRRQGPLSWSSGPNEQFF
NA	TRBJ2-7	TRBD1	TRBV7-9	TGTGCCAGCAGCTTAGGGTTAGGACAGGCCCCCTACGAGCAGTACTTC	CASSLGLGQAPYEQYF
NA	TRBJ2-1	TRBD2	TRBV2	TGTGCCAGCAGTGACAGCGGGAGGGTCCATGAGCAGTTCTTC	CASSDSGRVHEQFF
few	TRBJ2-1	TRBD1	TRBV7-9	TGTGCCAGCAGCTATCATACAGGGGGCAAATGGTACAATGAGCAGTTCTTC	CASSYHTGGKWYNEQFF
NA	TRBJ2-3	NA	TRBV13	TGTGCCAGCGAGGATACGCAGTATTTT	CASEDTQYF
few	TRBJ2-3	TRBD2	TRBV28	TGTGCCAGCGAAAAAACGGGAGGGCCCGGAGATACGCAGTATTTT	CASEKTGGPGDTQYF
NA	TRBJ2-7	NA	TRBV15	TGTGCCACCAGCAGAGATCTGGGGTACGAGCAGTACTTC	CATSRDLGYEQYF
NA	TRBJ2-3	TRBD1	TRBV7-9	TGTGCCAGCAGCTCGAGGGGGCCCGGAGATACGCAGTATTTT	CASSSRGPGDTQYF
few	TRBJ2-7	TRBD2	TRBV5-4	TGTGCCAGCAGCTCCCCTCGGGGCGGGAGGTCCTACGAGCAGTACTTC	CASSSPRGGRSYEQYF
NA	TRBJ2-5	NA	TRBV11-2	TGTGCCAGCAGCTCTACGGGGACGGGACACGGGGAGACCCAGTACTTC	CASSSTGTGHGETQYF
few	TRBJ1-4	NA	TRBV15	TGTGCCACCAGCAGAGATTCAGAGACCTTTAATGAAAAACTGTTTTTT	CATSRDSETFNEKLFF
few	TRBJ2-7	TRBD1	TRBV28	TGTGCCAGCAGTTTATTTGGGACAGGACCCACCTACGAGCAGTACTTC	CASSLFGTGPTYEQYF
NA	TRBJ2-1	TRBD2	TRBV7-3	TGTGCCAGCAGATCCGATAGCGGGAGTAATGAGCAGTTCTTC	CASRSDSGSNEQFF
NA	TRBJ2-3	NA	TRBV6-6	TGTGCCAGCAGTTACTCGATAGGAGGAACAGATACGCAGTATTTT	CASSYSIGGTDTQYF
NA	TRBJ2-1	NA	TRBV6-5	TGTGCCAGCATGGGGCCCGGCTCCTACAATGAGCAGTTCTTC	CASMGPGSYNEQFF
NA	TRBJ1-1	NA	TRBV9	TGTGCCAGCAGCGTAACCCCTCGGACTGAAGCTTTCTTT	CASSVTPRTEAFF